This T cell receptor beta chain was recorded in a study of tumor-infiltrating lymphocytes in localized non-small cell lung cancer. Study overall: Resected tumor was paired with non-adjacent uninvolved lung from the same patient. Overall study findings and caveats: Tumors had more T cell infiltration than uninvolved lung, per TCRbeta sequencing and CD3 counts. TCR sequencing covered a subset of patients with enough tissue.

V gave up 4 bases and J gave up 2 bases, with 12 bases separating them. Germline assignment: CDR1 SGHVS and CDR2 FQNEAQ. This CDR3 is 14 amino acids long. The assay was immunoSEQ multiplex PCR, and TCRdb's table has in-frame clones only and misses some. The repertoire includes over 10,000 clones, 78% of them detected once, and roughly 4.5% sits in the top ten. About this clone itself: Its antigen is still unknown.

Sequenced input: lung tumor tissue. The chain uses TRBV7-8 and TRBJ2-7, with D tentatively TRBD1 or TRBD2 (5 bases each). This TCR derives from a human donor with non-small cell lung cancer. The CDR3 region has the DNA TGTGCCAGCAGCTCCCCGGGACGGGCCTACGAGCAGTACTTC. It is translated as CASSSPGRAYEQYF.